This T cell receptor (beta chain) was profiled in a study of shared clonotypes between healthy human individuals (dated by TCRdb to the early 2020s). General notes on the study: Three men and two women, aged 18 to 49 years, made up the cohort. To estimate repertoire size and how much clonotypes are shared between individuals, the study performed deep sequencing of blood TCR repertoires from about five healthy adults. For each donor, three plates each were used for CD4 naive and CD4 memory, two plates were used for CD8 naive, and one plate was used for CD8 memory. Different laboratories and diverse techniques were used to prepare libraries and sequence TCR repertoires, to increase sequencing depth and limit assay-specific biases. Each donor's leukapheresis produced roughly between roughly 0.94 and 9.5 billion PBMCs.

Using the deep immunoSEQ assay, TCR CDR3 regions were amplified from genomic DNA by multiplex PCR. Extracted genomic DNA from each cell subset was spread evenly across all wells of several immunoSEQ 96-well plates, with each plate serving as a replicate. Each replicate PCR for sorted subsets received around 200 ng genomic DNA, equal to around 32,000 T cell genomes. Purified libraries were measured with a Qubit 3.0 fluorometer, size-checked on a Bioanalyzer 2100, and measured again with the KAPA Library Quantification kit. A separate single-read 150-cycle Illumina NextSeq 550 flow cell was used to sequence each immunoSEQ 96-well plate. The source study handled its data this way. Because the immunoSEQ output held only junctional sequences and lacked quality scores, the filtering could not match the filtering applied to full-length reads. Sequences were annotated with PyIR, a Python wrapper for IgBLAST v1.9, and V/J genes and CDR3 were assigned using IMGT germline references. Reads were filtered out if the reads had weak V/J assignments (E-value above 1e-6), no CDR3, stop codons, out-of-frame junctions, or ambiguous translated residues. A V3J clonotype was defined by an identical inferred V gene, J gene, and CDR3 amino acid sequence. Percentage overlap between repertoires was computed as shared unique clonotypes divided by the size of the smaller repertoire. RTK rarefaction, the Chao1 estimator, and Recon v2.1 estimates of unobserved clonotypes were used to assess repertoire richness. OLGA was used to compute generation probabilities for all TCRbeta clonotypes that the gDNA method yielded from several donors. Sourced from immuneACCESS, this table was stored by TCRdb with only in-frame sequences that have V and J called. A share of the clones is absent; for the studies checked, an unresolved V gene accounts for under half, and the remainder has no known explanation. D and trimming come from the DNA, and the V and J calls and clone size come from that table. The sample table records around 600,000 clones; 98% of these occur just once. The ten largest clonotypes hold 0.3% of the sample.

Results and caveats for the whole study, not just this receptor: Because the study included a small number of donors, the genetic and exposure-history diversity represented was limited. Even with the large sequencing depth, rarefaction of the sorted-subset datasets indicated that sequencing was incomplete. Sampling was restricted to blood, and TCR repertoires in tissues likely differ from the TCR repertoires found in blood. Larger estimated clonotype richness was generally found for naive subsets than for memory subsets. Pairwise subsampling led to the expectation that sequencing depth would affect the degree of clonotype sharing among donors. Clonotypes shared by all four sorted-subset donors showed higher generation probabilities than non-shared clonotypes. Across a few donors, about 5% of naive CD4, around 3.5% of naive CD8, approximately 2.5% of memory CD4, and under 0.45% of memory CD8 clonotypes were shared.

V is clipped by 1 base and J by 0 bases, and the sequence between their germline boundaries is 14 bases long. The CDR3 spans 18 residues, from the cysteine through the phenylalanine. Only CDR3 DNA is held: 54 bases, read in frame from base 1. CDR1 and CDR2 were assigned from the germline V gene as SGHDT and YYEEEE. CD8 naive samples consisted of CD45RO-negative cells that were positively selected for CCR7, yielding a CD45RA+CCR7+ population without TemRA cells. The donors were healthy, HIV-negative adults with no recently reported acute infections or vaccinations. All donors were Caucasian adults living in Nashville, Tennessee, USA. Blood was obtained by leukapheresis, after which PBMCs were separated by Ficoll-Histopaque density gradient centrifugation and cryopreserved in liquid nitrogen vapor phase. Purity and quantity of every magnetically sorted T cell population were checked by analytical flow cytometry. From each sorted fraction, genomic DNA was isolated and quantified by UV absorbance on a Nanodrop 2000c.

In regard to this clone: The antigen it recognizes is unknown. No much larger clone exists at a distance of one base, and base qualities are not known.

The sequence came from a man aged 25-45 years in good health. The chain is assembled from TRBV5-6 and TRBJ2-6; matching of 6 bases hints at TRBD1 as the D gene. The sequenced material came from naive CD8+ T cells sorted from blood. This specimen's cell subset or site label, per the study, means: CD45RA+CCR7+. This receptor carries the CDR3 CASSLLRQASSGANVLTF. Here is the DNA: TGTGCCAGCAGCTTGCTGAGACAGGCGTCCTCTGGGGCCAACGTCCTGACTTTC.